A selection of T cell receptor beta chains follows, all from one sample in a study of tumor-infiltrating lymphocytes in primary liver carcinoma. Via MiXCR, TCRdb re-called the multiplex PCR reads, giving one row per CDR3 protein. Of 90,000 to 150,000 distinct CDR3 sequences listed, nearly 70% are singletons. The sample comprised tumor-adjacent normal liver tissue. These receptors were obtained from a woman aged 60-70 years with primary liver carcinoma and hepatitis B virus infection. Each CDR3 is given with its conserved first and last residue. Fields, in order: V gene, clone size, J gene, CDR3 length, D gene, CDR3 protein, CDR3 DNA. A D gene is named only where the DNA matches it firmly. Size values are once, few and many counts, or a class for expanded clones, and some rows have none.

>TRBV4-1|many|TRBJ2-1|15|TRBD2
CASSQGAGTRSEQFF
TGCGCCAGCAGCCAAGGCGCCGGGACTAGAAGTGAGCAGTTCTTC
>TRBV14|NA|TRBJ2-4|15|TRBD1
CASSQETGQGSLRYF
TGTGCCAGCAGCCAAGAGACAGGGCAGGGTTCCCTTCGGTACTTC
>TRBV7-9|NA|TRBJ2-3|14|NA
CASSPPPSTDTQYF
TGTGCCAGCAGCCCCCCACCAAGCACAGATACGCAGTATTTT
>TRBV4-3|many|TRBJ2-3|18|NA
CASSQSVWLGDPDDTQYF
TGCGCCAGCAGCCAGTCGGTCTGGCTGGGTGATCCCGATGATACGCAGTATTTT
>TRBV11-2|NA|TRBJ2-2|16|NA
CASSLGQFANNGELFF
TGTGCCAGCAGCTTAGGGCAGTTCGCGAACAACGGGGAGCTGTTTTTT
>TRBV24-1|NA|TRBJ2-2|14|NA
CVTSESGYTGELFF
TGTGTCACCAGTGAATCTGGATACACCGGGGAGCTGTTTTTT
>TRBV5-1|NA|TRBJ2-1|16|NA
CASSFLGTVAYNEKFF
TGCGCCAGCAGCTTCCTCGGTACAGTCGCCTACAATGAAAAGTTCTTC
>TRBV6-1|NA|TRBJ1-5|15|NA
CASSEDGVSNQPQRF
TGTGCCAGCAGTGAAGACGGAGTGAGCAATCAGCCCCAGCGTTTT
>TRBV18|NA|TRBJ2-1|14|TRBD1
CASSPLTGYNEQFF
TGTGCCAGCTCACCCCTGACAGGGTACAATGAGCAGTTCTTC
>TRBV6-1|NA|TRBJ1-1|13|NA
CVSSEWRNTEAYF
TGTGTCAGCAGTGAATGGAGGAACACTGAAGCTTACTTT
>TRBV7-9|once|TRBJ2-3|15|NA
CANSPSSRSTDTQYF
TGTGCCAACAGCCCAAGCTCGAGGAGCACAGATACGCAGTATTTT
>TRBV4-1|few|TRBJ1-4|16|TRBD1
CASNQDRYRGNEKLFF
TGCGCCAGCAACCAAGATCGTTACAGGGGTAATGAAAAACTGTTTTTC
>TRBV7-9|many|TRBJ2-1|11|NA
CASSPGDFRFF
TGTGCCAGCAGCCCGGGGGACTTTAGGTTCTTC
>TRBV28|NA|TRBJ1-1|13|NA
CASTRNSPTEVFF
TGTGCCAGCACCCGGAACAGCCCGACTGAAGTTTTCTTT
>TRBV12-3/TRBV12-4|NA|TRBJ2-1|17|TRBD2
CASSLGGASGLYNKQFF
TGTGCCAGCAGTTTAGGTGGGGCTAGCGGCTTATACAATAAGCAGTTCTTC
>TRBV7-8|many|TRBJ2-7|15|TRBD1
CASSPGQGPSYEQYF
TGTGCCAGCAGTCCGGGACAGGGCCCCTCCTACGAGCAGTACTTC
>TRBV12-3/TRBV12-4|many|TRBJ2-1|11|NA
CASNLLNEQFF
TGTGCCAGCAACCTCTTAAATGAGCAGTTCTTC
>TRBV20-1|NA|TRBJ2-5|12|NA
CSALEYQETQYF
TGCAGTGCCCTAGAGTACCAAGAGACCCAGTACTTC
>TRBV29-1|NA|TRBJ2-7|16|NA
CSVEVWRAGQLYEQYF
TGCAGCGTTGAAGTGTGGCGGGCGGGGCAACTCTACGAGCAATACTTC
>TRBV4-1|NA|TRBJ2-7|15|NA
CTSSQEQGNSYEQYF
TGCACCAGCAGCCAAGAGCAGGGAAACTCCTACGAGCAGTACTTC
>TRBV29-1|NA|TRBJ1-2|16|NA
CSVDPLTGLVSYGYIF
TGCAGCGTTGACCCGCTGACAGGACTCGTCTCCTATGGCTACATCTTC
>TRBV11-2|NA|TRBJ2-7|15|NA
CASSFLQGSSYEQYF
TGTGCCAGCAGCTTTCTACAGGGATCCTCATACGAGCAATACTTC
>TRBV6-1|NA|TRBJ1-2|14|NA
CASNENGADDGYTF
TGTGCCAGCAATGAAAATGGGGCGGATGATGGCTACACTTTC
>TRBV4-1|NA|TRBJ2-3|14|NA
CANSLEEGRDTQYF
TGCGCCAACAGCCTCGAGGAGGGCAGAGATACGCAATATTTT
>TRBV5-1|NA|TRBJ2-7|14|TRBD1
CASSRGQGDDVQYF
TGCGCCAGCAGCCGCGGACAGGGAGACGACGTGCAGTACTTC
>TRBV6-5|many|TRBJ2-1|14|NA
CASSYTRIYNEQFF
TGTGCCAGCAGTTACACTAGGATTTACAATGAGCAGTTCTTC
>TRBV12-3/TRBV12-4|once|TRBJ2-3|13|NA
CACSGGAGDTQYF
TGTGCCTGCAGTGGGGGGGCCGGGGATACGCAGTATTTT
>TRBV11-2|NA|TRBJ1-6|15|NA
CASSLDQVRNSPLHF
TGTGCCAGCAGCTTAGATCAAGTGAGGAATTCACCTCTACACTTT
>TRBV5-4|NA|TRBJ2-3|12|NA
CASTTSTGTQYF
TGTGCCAGCACTACGTCAACAGGTACGCAGTATTTT
>TRBV5-1|many|TRBJ2-3|21|TRBD2
CASSPNPSGRAGTRRTDTQYF
TGCGCCAGCAGCCCGAACCCCAGCGGGAGGGCCGGGACGCGACGCACAGATACGCAGTATTTT
>TRBV12-3/TRBV12-4|many|TRBJ2-4|17|TRBD2
CASSLELGLATKNIQYF
TGTGCCAGCAGTTTAGAGTTAGGACTAGCGACGAAAAACATTCAGTACTTC
>TRBV6-6|many|TRBJ1-5|13|NA
CASTRGEGQPQHF
TGTGCCAGCACCCGAGGGGAGGGGCAGCCCCAGCATTTT
>TRBV5-1|NA|TRBJ2-1|15|NA
CASSWLVGANNEQFF
TGCGCCAGCAGCTGGTTGGTCGGGGCTAACAATGAGCAGTTCTTC
>TRBV29-1|many|TRBJ2-3|14|NA
CSVGPPGGADTQYF
TGCAGCGTTGGCCCCCCGGGGGGCGCAGATACGCAGTATTTT
>TRBV11-1|NA|TRBJ1-2|15|TRBD1
CASSFSDRVRDDYTF
TGTGCCAGTAGCTTCTCGGACAGGGTCAGGGATGACTACACCTTC
>TRBV29-1|many|TRBJ1-1|13|NA
CSVETGRNTEAFF
TGCAGCGTTGAAACAGGGAGGAACACTGAAGCTTTCTTT
>TRBV7-8|NA|TRBJ2-1|12|NA
CASNLALSEQFF
TGTGCCAGCAACTTAGCTCTTAGCGAGCAGTTCTTC